This T cell receptor (beta chain) appears in the sequencing data of a study of beta chain features in type 1 diabetes. The study's findings and limits: In the patient group, naive, central memory and Treg TCRB repertoires seemed more alike than in the healthy donor group.

Expressed TCRB transcripts got sequenced, as all isolated RNA was reverse transcribed. Repertoires were generated with immunoSEQ multiplex PCR, while TCRdb's copy carries only in-frame clones and drops some. The sample lists hundreds of thousands of clones; 25% to 35% were seen once. CDR1 is SGHNT and CDR2 is YYREEE in the germline V gene (reference sequence). J gave up 5 bases and V 0 bases, and 0 bases lay outside the gene matches. The CDR3 runs 15 residues. A note on this clone: Its antigen is not known.

This sequence originates from a man between 18 and 29 years old in good health. This chain uses TRBV5-4 with TRBJ2-3; 13 positions agree with TRBD2. Specimen: naive CD4+ T cells from blood. The CDR3, as DNA: TGTGCCAGCAGCTTGGGACTAGCGGGAGGAGATACGCAGTATTTT. Translated, it gives CASSLGLAGGDTQYF. The full variable domain, rest sourced from reference TRBV5-4 and TRBJ2-3, is ETGVTQSPTHLIKTRGQQVTLRCSSQSGHNTVSWYQQALGQGPQFIFQYYREEENGRGNFPPRFSGLQFPNYSSELNVNALELDDSALYLCASSLGLAGGDTQYFGPGTRLTVL.